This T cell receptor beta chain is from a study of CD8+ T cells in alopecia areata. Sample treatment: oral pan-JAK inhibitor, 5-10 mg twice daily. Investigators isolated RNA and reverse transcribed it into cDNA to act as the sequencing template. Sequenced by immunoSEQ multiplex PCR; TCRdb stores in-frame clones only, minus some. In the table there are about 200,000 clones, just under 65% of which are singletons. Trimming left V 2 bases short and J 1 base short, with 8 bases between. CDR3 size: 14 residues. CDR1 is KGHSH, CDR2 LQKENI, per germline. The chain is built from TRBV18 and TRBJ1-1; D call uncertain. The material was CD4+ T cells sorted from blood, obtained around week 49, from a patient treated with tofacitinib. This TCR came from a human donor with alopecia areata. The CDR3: CASSPGQKNTEAFF. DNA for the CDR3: TGTGCCAGCTCACCAGGTCAGAAGAACACTGAAGCTTTCTTT.